This T cell receptor (beta chain) is from a study of blood T cell repertoires in COVID-19. Study-level information: Spain, Italy and the United States supplied samples that represented acute and convalescent COVID-19. PBMCs, B-cell-depleted T cells, or T cells were the source of the cDNA or gDNA that made up the material.

V shed 6 bases and J shed 8 bases, with 20 bases lying between them. The CDR3 spans 15 residues. Germline lookup yields CDR1 SEHNR and CDR2 FQNEAQ (reference sequence). Original processing methods: Amplified reference gene primers provided the basis for estimating nucleated cell counts. Some clones are missing from TCRdb's copy, which holds only in-frame ones; the method was immunoSEQ multiplex PCR. From that table come the V and J calls and clone size; the DNA was used to work out D and trimming. Of about 85,000 clones listed, approximately 90% are singletons. This sequence joins TRBV7-9 and TRBJ2-1; D possibly corresponds to TRBD1 (5 bases). This clonotype was sampled from a man aged 45-60 years with acute or convalescent COVID-19. The material sequenced was peripheral blood. CDR3 sequence reads: CASRPGHKGYDEQFF. The CDR3 DNA is TGTGCCAGCAGGCCCGGACACAAGGGTTACGATGAGCAGTTCTTC.